These 23 T cell receptor beta chains came from one sample sequenced in a study of long-term antiretroviral therapy in people with HIV. The run of the v3.0 immunoSEQ assay was at survey level. Clones were read by immunoSEQ multiplex PCR, and TCRdb kept only the in-frame ones, dropping some. The data contain tens of thousands of clones, 76% of them seen just once; the ten biggest clones take up roughly 10%. The sequences come from unsorted PBMCs, collected 1.1 years before starting antiretroviral therapy. The source of these receptors is a woman aged 40 to 50 with HIV.

J is TRBJ2-3 and V is TRBV6-5; possibly TRBD2 for D (6 bases). The germline V gene encodes CDR1 MNHEY and CDR2 SVGAGI. Deletions cut 0 bases from V and 3 bases from J, with 13 bases between. The CDR3 length is 16 residues. The CDR3 DNA sequence: TGTGCCAGCAGTTACTCGTGGGGGGATAGGACAGATACGCAGTATTTT. It codes for CASSYSWGDRTDTQYF.

The DNA for the CDR3 is TGCAGCGTTCGAGTCGGGGGACGGGAAAAACTGTTTTTT. Its translation is CSVRVGGREKLFF. The J gene is TRBJ1-4, the V gene TRBV29-1; weak D call: TRBD1 (5 bases). The V and J ends lost 5 bases and 8 bases respectively, with 15 bases between them. CDR3 length: 13 amino acids. CDR1 and CDR2 (germline): SQVTM, ANQGSEA.

The V and J genes are TRBV6-1 and TRBJ1-5; D unclear. The CDR3 is made up of 14 amino acids. Looked up from germline, CDR1 is MNHNS and CDR2 is SASEGT. The germline V and J ends were trimmed by 4 bases and 0 bases, with 7 bases remaining between them. CDR3 sequence: CASSARYSNQPQHF. The CDR3 DNA reads as TGTGCCAGCAGTGCCAGGTATAGCAATCAGCCCCAGCATTTT.

This clone occurred once. The V gene is TRBV7-8, the J gene TRBJ2-7, with a possible D match to TRBD1 (6 bases). Germline V gives CDR1 SGHVS, CDR2 FQNEAQ. CDR3 length: 12 residues. Trimming shortened V by 4 bases and J by 4 bases, and 8 bases separated the two germline ends. CDR3 region: CASSSQGYEQYF. CDR3 coding DNA: TGTGCCAGCAGCTCACAGGGTTACGAGCAGTACTTC.

The chain joins TRBV9 to TRBJ2-3; D not certain. V gave up 7 bases and J gave up 0 bases, with 6 bases separating them. The CDR3 has 12 amino acids. Germline CDR1 reads SGDLS; CDR2 reads YYNGEE. This chain's CDR3 is CASQSSTDTQYF. In DNA, the CDR3 is TGTGCCAGCCAGTCCAGCACAGATACGCAGTATTTT.

Here the CDR3 DNA reads TGTGCCAGCAGTGTGCTGGGGGGCTACGAGCAGTACTTC. It yields the protein CASSVLGGYEQYF. The gene calls are TRBV2 and TRBJ2-7, with D tentatively TRBD2 (6 bases). The germline V and J ends were trimmed by 4 bases and 3 bases, with 10 bases remaining between them. Germline V gene sequence: CDR1 SNHLY, CDR2 FYNNEI. This CDR3 has 13 amino acids.

The chain carries TRBV20-1 and TRBJ2-5; TRBD2 aligns across 7 bases. Germline V gene lookup returns CDR1 DFQATT and CDR2 SNEGSKA (reference sequence). The CDR3 consists of 11 residues. Losses at the gene ends were 3 bases for V and 5 bases for J; bases not matched to a gene: 0. CDR3 in amino acids: CSARRGETQYF. CDR3 coding DNA: TGCAGTGCTAGGCGGGGGGAGACCCAGTACTTC.

The chain couples TRBV27 to TRBJ2-1; 7 positions match TRBD1. From germline, CDR1 is MNHEY and CDR2 SMNVEV (reference sequence). The CDR3 extends over 14 amino acids. J gave up 8 bases and V 5 bases, and 9 bases lay outside the gene matches. This CDR3 is CASSPRTGSDEQFF. The CDR3 nucleotides are TGTGCCAGCAGTCCCCGGACAGGATCGGATGAGCAGTTCTTC.

This clone was counted a single time. The CDR3 DNA sequence: TGTGCCAGCAGCGAGGGGAGCCTTATCTCTTTATCGGGCGAGCAGTTCTTC. Amino acids: CASSEGSLISLSGEQFF. This chain uses TRBV5-4 with TRBJ2-1; D is tentatively TRBD1 or TRBD2 (5 bases each). The V gene's germline CDR1 is SGHNT and CDR2 YYREEE (reference sequence). V lost 4 bases to trimming and J lost 10 bases, with 27 bases between them. The CDR3 loop spans 17 amino acids.

The chain employs TRBV5-1 and TRBJ1-2; a possible D gene is TRBD1 (5 bases). The V end lost 0 bases, the J end lost 2 bases, and 8 bases lay between the germline ends. CDR1 SGHRS and CDR2 YFSETQ come from the germline V gene. This CDR3 comprises 14 residues. The CDR3 loop is CASSLGDFNYGYTF. The CDR3 nucleotides read TGCGCCAGCAGCTTGGGGGACTTCAACTATGGCTACACCTTC.

This chain links TRBV25-1 with TRBJ1-2; the D is unclear. V shed 2 bases and J shed 4 bases, with 14 bases lying between them. The germline gives CDR1 MGHDK, CDR2 SYGVNS. This CDR3 spans 15 amino acids. The CDR3 DNA follows: TGTGCCAGCAGTGAAACCGGCAGCGTAGTCTATGGCTACACCTTC. This codes for CASSETGSVVYGYTF.

This clone was detected once. The V and J genes are TRBV5-6 and TRBJ1-1, with D possibly TRBD1 on 5 matching bases. CDR1 SGHDT and CDR2 YYEEEE come from the germline V gene. The germline V and J ends were trimmed by 0 bases and 6 bases, with 6 bases remaining between them. The CDR3 has 12 amino acids. The CDR3 is CASSLEGPEAFF. The CDR3 nucleotides are TGTGCCAGCAGCTTGGAGGGGCCTGAAGCTTTCTTT.

The J gene is TRBJ2-6, the V gene TRBV5-1; the D gene is possibly TRBD2 (5 bases). V gave up 6 bases and J gave up 0 bases, with 10 bases separating them. This CDR3 has 15 residues. CDR1 is SGHRS, CDR2 YFSETQ, per germline. The CDR3 spells CASKASSSGANVLTF. The CDR3 DNA reads TGCGCCAGCAAAGCTAGCAGCTCTGGGGCCAACGTCCTGACTTTC.

The chain has TRBV6-5 and TRBJ1-2, with 10 bases identical to TRBD1. The germline CDR1 and CDR2 sequences are MNHEY and SVGAGI. The CDR3 totals 13 residues. With 6 bases clipped from V and 4 bases from J, the junction kept 2 bases outside the gene matches. The CDR3, as DNA: TGTGCCAGCAGGCGGGACAGGGGCTATGGCTACACCTTC. It codes for CASRRDRGYGYTF.

The chain has TRBV7-8 and TRBJ1-3; D call uncertain. There are 14 residues in the CDR3. In germline, CDR1 is SGHVS, CDR2 FQNEAQ. The ends were cut back, 4 bases at V and 0 bases at J, with 7 bases in the middle. CDR3 nucleotide sequence: TGTGCCAGCAGCTCCATCCTCTCTGGAAACACCATATATTTT. This codes for CASSSILSGNTIYF. Filled out from reference TRBV7-8 and TRBJ1-3, the complete variable domain reads GAGVSQSPRYKVAKRGQDVALRCDPISGHVSLFWYQQALGQGPEFLTYFQNEAQLDKSGLPSDRFFAERPEGSVSTLKIQRTQQEDSAVYLCASSSILSGNTIYFGEGSWLTVV.

CDR3 sequence reads: CASRLEGKGNQPQHF. CDR3 bases: TGTGCCAGCAGGCTGGAGGGGAAAGGCAATCAGCCCCAGCATTTT. V and J are TRBV28 and TRBJ1-5; D possibly corresponds to TRBD1 (5 bases). Trimming removed 6 bases from V and 2 bases from J, with 14 bases in between. The CDR3 is 15 amino acids. Germline lookup yields CDR1 MDHEN and CDR2 SYDVKM.

CDR3 sequence reads: CASSLGGGGFYEQYF. CDR3 nucleotide sequence: TGTGCCAGCAGCTTGGGGGGCGGGGGATTCTACGAGCAGTACTTC. The chain links TRBV5-5 to TRBJ2-7; 7 bases map to TRBD2. This CDR3 region has 15 residues. The trim removed 0 bases at V and 3 bases at J, leaving 6 bases unmatched. CDR1 SGHKS and CDR2 YYEKEE come from the germline V gene (reference sequence).

In its sample, this clone is medium-sized. V usage is TRBV7-9 and J usage is TRBJ2-1; D is unclear. The CDR3 is 15 residues long. V was trimmed by 4 bases and J by 2 bases, leaving 12 bases between them. Germline V CDR1 and CDR2: SEHNR, FQNEAQ (reference sequence). The CDR3: CASSSSTTAYNEQFF. The CDR3 coding sequence is TGTGCCAGCAGCTCTTCAACTACCGCCTACAATGAGCAGTTCTTC.

V is TRBV13 and J is TRBJ2-3; no definite D call. This CDR3 has 12 amino acids. Trimming removed 1 base at V and 2 bases at J, with 1 base between. Germline loops: CDR1 PRHDT, CDR2 FYEKMQ (reference sequence). CDR3 in amino acids: CASSLATDTQYF. In DNA form, the CDR3 reads TGTGCCAGCAGCTTAGCCACAGATACGCAGTATTTT.

The rearrangement uses TRBV7-6 and TRBJ1-1; D might be TRBD1 (6 bases). CDR3 length equals 16 residues. Germline V CDR1 and CDR2: SGHVS, FNYEAQ. V was shortened by 6 bases and J by 0 bases, with 17 bases between the two germline ends. The CDR3 protein is CASSSLSGALNTEAFF. The CDR3 DNA reads TGTGCCAGCAGTTCTCTCTCGGGGGCTTTGAACACTGAAGCTTTCTTT.

V gene TRBV11-2 combines with J gene TRBJ2-7; no clear D gene. Trimming removed 2 bases at V and 0 bases at J, with 11 bases between. The CDR3 contains 15 residues. CDR1 is SGHAT and CDR2 is FQNNGV in the germline V gene. The CDR3 DNA reads TGTGCCAGCAGCTTATCGGCAGGTCCCTCCTACGAGCAGTACTTC. Translating it yields CASSLSAGPSYEQYF.

The chain joins TRBV11-1 to TRBJ2-1; D remains unclear. The V end lost 3 bases, the J end lost 2 bases, and 5 bases lay between the germline ends. Germline values: CDR1 SGHAT, CDR2 FQDESV (reference sequence). The length of the CDR3 is 13 residues. As DNA, the CDR3 is TGTGCCAGCAGCTTGATCGCCTACAATGAGCAGTTCTTC. Its protein product is CASSLIAYNEQFF.

The CDR3 coding sequence is TGTGCCAGCAGCTTCGGCTCCTTGAGGTATGGCTACACCTTC. It specifies CASSFGSLRYGYTF. J is TRBJ1-2 and V is TRBV13; the D is unclear. Trimming took 3 bases from V and 5 from J, leaving 13 bases between them. The CDR3 loop spans 14 amino acids. Germline CDR1 is PRHDT and CDR2 is FYEKMQ (reference sequence). Together with reference TRBV13 and TRBJ1-2, the CDR3 gives the full variable domain: AAGVIQSPRHLIKEKRETATLKCYPIPRHDTVYWYQQGPGQDPQFLISFYEKMQSDKGSIPDRFSAQQFSDYHSELNMSSLELGDSALYFCASSFGSLRYGYTFGSGTRLTVV.